Shown below are 22 T cell receptor beta chains from a single sample sequenced in a study of shared clonotypes between healthy human individuals. The data were produced by immunoSEQ multiplex PCR, yet TCRdb's version contains in-frame clones alone and is incomplete. The repertoire has fewer than 600,000 clones, around 81% of them found once; the top ten carry 9.5% to 15%. Sequencing input: PBMCs. These receptor sequences come from a woman aged 40 to 55 in good health. Some clones in this sample may be carry-over from other donors' samples.

The chain joins TRBV18 to TRBJ1-2, with D uncertain. Trimming cost V 0 bases and J 0 bases, with 8 bases left between them. The CDR3 is 15 residues long. Germline V gives CDR1 KGHSH, CDR2 LQKENI. In nucleotides, the CDR3 is TGTGCCAGCTCACCACCAACAGATGCTAACTATGGCTACACCTTC. As protein: CASSPPTDANYGYTF. The full variable domain, completed using reference TRBV18 and TRBJ1-2, is NAGVMQNPRHLVRRRGQEARLRCSPMKGHSHVYWYRQLPEEGLKFMVYLQKENIIDESGMPKERFSAEFPKEGPSILRIQQVVRGDSAAYFCASSPPTDANYGYTFGSGTRLTVV.

Only a few counts were recorded for this clone. This chain connects TRBV10-3 to TRBJ2-1; 12 bases are a match to TRBD2. CDR3 length: 17 amino acids. Losses at the gene ends were 6 bases for V and 6 bases for J; bases not matched to a gene: 12. Germline CDR1 and CDR2: ENHRY and SYGVKD. The DNA of the CDR3 is TGTGCCATCAGGAACTACCAACCGGGACTAGCGGGCAATGAGCAGTTCTTC. Translating gives CAIRNYQPGLAGNEQFF.

This sequence joins TRBV5-1 and TRBJ2-5; 12 bases are shared with TRBD2. This CDR3 is 15 amino acids long. The germline CDR1 and CDR2 sequences are SGHRS and YFSETQ. Unmatched junction bases numbered 14, after V lost 4 bases and J lost 13 bases. CDR3 nucleotides: TGCGCCAGCAGCCCCGGGACTAGCGGGCAGTTAGACCGGTACTTC. Its protein product is CASSPGTSGQLDRYF.

The chain links TRBV5-6 to TRBJ2-1, with TRBD1 matching 7 bases. The J segment lost 0 bases and the V segment lost 4 bases, leaving 7 bases of the junction unmatched. The CDR3 is made up of 16 amino acids. The germline CDR1 and CDR2 sequences are SGHDT and YYEEEE. The CDR3 sequence: CASSPRTGHSYNEQFF. CDR3 bases: TGTGCCAGCAGCCCTCGGACAGGACACTCCTACAATGAGCAGTTCTTC.

The CDR3 protein is CASTYLGTGGTQYF. CDR3 coding DNA: TGTGCCAGCACCTACCTGGGAACTGGCGGGACGCAGTATTTT. The chain carries TRBV6-1 and TRBJ2-3; TRBD2 is a possible D gene (5 bases). Germline V gene lookup returns CDR1 MNHNS and CDR2 SASEGT. Trimming cost V 7 bases and J 9 bases, with 20 bases left between them. The CDR3 runs to 14 residues.

In its sample, this clone was seen once. This chain links TRBV27 with TRBJ1-4; D unresolved. V dropped 6 bases and J dropped 5 bases, with 13 bases sitting between them. Germline V gene sequence: CDR1 MNHEY, CDR2 SMNVEV (reference sequence). The CDR3 loop spans 14 amino acids. The CDR3 nucleotides are TGTGCCAGCAGGGGTCCCCTAGGGAATGAAAAACTGTTTTTT. Encoded protein: CASRGPLGNEKLFF.

This sequence joins TRBV19 and TRBJ1-5; 8 nucleotides align to TRBD1. This CDR3 region has 15 residues. The V and J ends lost 4 bases and 2 bases, in that order; junction bases with no gene match: 4. Germline V lookup: CDR1 LNHDA, CDR2 SQIVND (reference sequence). CDR3 residues: CASSSGQGGNQPQHF. The CDR3 coding sequence is TGTGCCAGTAGTAGCGGACAGGGTGGCAATCAGCCCCAGCATTTT.

This sequence joins TRBV28 and TRBJ2-1; 9 bases agree with TRBD2. From germline, CDR1 is MDHEN and CDR2 SYDVKM. CDR3 length equals 15 residues. Trimming took 6 bases from V and 5 from J; bases not matched to a gene: 8. CDR3 in amino acids: CASRGTSRSNNEQFF. DNA for the CDR3: TGTGCCAGCAGAGGGACTAGCCGATCAAACAATGAGCAGTTCTTC.

The chain recombines TRBV9 with TRBJ1-1; 7 positions agree with TRBD1. The junction had 5 bases not matched to a gene; V was cut back by 4 bases and J by 2 bases. CDR3 length: 14 residues. CDR1 SGDLS and CDR2 YYNGEE come from the germline V gene. The CDR3 here is CASSHGQANTEAFF. Written as DNA, the CDR3 is TGTGCCAGCAGCCACGGACAGGCCAACACTGAAGCTTTCTTT.

The CDR3 DNA reads as TGTGCCAGTACACCCCACACGAATGGGTATCGTTATGGCTACACCTTC. It is translated as CASTPHTNGYRYGYTF. The chain joins TRBV28 to TRBJ1-2; unclear D gene. The CDR3 is made up of 16 amino acids. Trimming removed 9 bases from V and 5 bases from J, with 25 bases in between. The germline V gene encodes CDR1 MDHEN and CDR2 SYDVKM.

This chain uses TRBV5-6 with TRBJ2-3; 8 bases align to TRBD2. Germline V gives CDR1 SGHDT, CDR2 YYEEEE. Trimming took 4 bases from V and 3 from J; bases not matched to a gene: 10. This CDR3 is built from 16 residues. CDR3 sequence (DNA): TGTGCCAGCAGCCCCGTTACTAGCGGATGGACAGATACGCAGTATTTT. Its protein product is CASSPVTSGWTDTQYF.

A remark on this clone: This same CDR3 is encoded by further DNA sequences in the sample. V and J are TRBV27 and TRBJ2-7; the match to TRBD1 covers 9 bases. Germline assignment: CDR1 MNHEY and CDR2 SMNVEV (reference sequence). J lost 3 bases, V lost 0 bases, and 3 bases had no gene match. The CDR3 extends over 15 amino acids. CDR3 protein: CASSLSGQGIYEQYF. The CDR3, as DNA: TGTGCCAGCAGTTTATCAGGACAGGGGATCTACGAGCAGTACTTC.

This chain uses TRBV9 with TRBJ2-2; the D gene is possibly TRBD1 (6 bases). There are 16 residues in the CDR3. V was cut by 0 bases and J by 6 bases, with 15 bases left in between. Germline CDR1 and CDR2: SGDLS and YYNGEE. The CDR3 DNA is TGTGCCAGCAGCGTAGCCGACAGGTTGGTAGCCGGGGAGCTGTTTTTT. Amino acid sequence: CASSVADRLVAGELFF.

This chain uses TRBV7-2 with TRBJ2-1, with 11 bases matching TRBD2. Germline trimming cut 7 bases from V and 6 bases from J; bases unmatched to any gene: 14. Germline V gives CDR1 SGHTA, CDR2 FQGNSA. The CDR3 consists of 17 residues. The CDR3 sequence is CASNFRVIAGGPNEQFF. The CDR3 DNA reads TGTGCCAGCAACTTCCGTGTGATAGCGGGAGGGCCCAATGAGCAGTTCTTC. The complete variable domain, with remaining parts taken from reference TRBV7-2 and TRBJ2-1, reads GAGVSQSPSNKVTEKGKDVELRCDPISGHTALYWYRQSLGQGLEFLIYFQGNSAPDKSGLPSDRFSAERTGGSVSTLTIQRTQQEDSAVYLCASNFRVIAGGPNEQFFGPGTRLTVL.

V gene TRBV5-4 combines with J gene TRBJ2-3; TRBD2 matches 9 bases. CDR3 length equals 18 residues. Losses at the gene ends were 1 base for V and 8 bases for J; bases not matched to a gene: 17. Germline V gene data show CDR1 as SGHNT and CDR2 as YYREEE (reference sequence). The chain's CDR3 is CASSLFNMAIAGAGTQYF. The CDR3 bases are TGTGCCAGCAGCTTGTTCAATATGGCAATAGCGGGAGCTGGTACGCAGTATTTT.

The rearrangement uses TRBV9 and TRBJ2-1, with D hard to call. Germline V CDR1 and CDR2: SGDLS, YYNGEE. Trimming shortened V by 4 bases and J by 0 bases, and 11 bases separated the two germline ends. CDR3 size: 15 residues. CDR3 coding DNA: TGTGCCAGCAGCCTAGGTTCCAGCTCCTACAATGAGCAGTTCTTC. Translated: CASSLGSSSYNEQFF.

The rearrangement uses TRBV7-9 and TRBJ2-1; 12 bases are shared with TRBD2. V lost 5 bases and J lost 9; bases outside the gene matches: 5. The CDR3 is 14 residues long. In germline, CDR1 is SEHNR, CDR2 FQNEAQ (reference sequence). The CDR3 here is CASSRLAGDGEQFF. CDR3 bases: TGTGCCAGCAGCCGACTAGCGGGAGACGGTGAGCAGTTCTTC.

This rearrangement joins TRBV28 to TRBJ2-7, with D possibly matching TRBD2 (5 bases). The CDR3 covers 15 residues. V lost 3 bases to trimming and J lost 0 bases, with 12 bases between them. Germline V lookup: CDR1 MDHEN, CDR2 SYDVKM. This chain's CDR3 is CASSFEGSRSYEQYF. The CDR3 nucleotides are TGTGCCAGCAGTTTCGAAGGGAGCCGCTCCTACGAGCAGTACTTC.

This clone has only a few counts. CDR3 nucleotide sequence: TGTGCCTGGAGTGCCGCCCTAGGGGTTAACACTGAAGCTTTCTTT. It is translated as CAWSAALGVNTEAFF. V is TRBV30 and J is TRBJ1-1; possibly TRBD1 for D (5 bases). The V gene lost 1 base and the J gene lost 2 bases, with 14 bases spanning the gap. The CDR3 loop spans 15 amino acids. The germline CDR1 and CDR2 sequences are GTSNPN and SVGIG (reference sequence).

The V call is TRBV28, the J call TRBJ2-2, with D unclear. CDR1 is MDHEN, CDR2 SYDVKM, per germline. Trimming removed 1 base at V and 0 bases at J, with 0 bases between. CDR3 length equals 13 residues. Here the CDR3 DNA reads TGTGCCAGCAGTTTATCGAACACCGGGGAGCTGTTTTTT. Its translation: CASSLSNTGELFF.

This clone was found a few times. The chain employs TRBV30 and TRBJ1-3; 10 positions agree with TRBD1. The CDR3 runs to 15 residues. After removal of 3 bases from V and 4 bases from J, the junction contained 6 bases not matched to a gene. Germline V lookup: CDR1 GTSNPN, CDR2 SVGIG (reference sequence). CDR3 coding DNA: TGTGCCTGGAGCGAAGGACAGGGGGTGGGAAACACCATATATTTT. The encoded protein is CAWSEGQGVGNTIYF.

This rearrangement joins TRBV7-3 to TRBJ2-1; 12 positions match TRBD2. The CDR3 has 15 amino acids. The germline V gene has CDR1 SGHTA and CDR2 FQGTGA. Unmatched junction bases numbered 3, after V lost 5 bases and J lost 4 bases. The CDR3 DNA sequence: TGTGCCAGCAGCCCAACTAGCGGGAGGTACAATGAGCAGTTCTTC. Encoded protein: CASSPTSGRYNEQFF. Full variable domain (rest looked up from reference TRBV7-3 and TRBJ2-1): GAGVSQTPSNKVTEKGKYVELRCDPISGHTALYWYRQSLGQGPEFLIYFQGTGAADDSGLPNDRFFAVRPEGSVSTLKIQRTERGDSAVYLCASSPTSGRYNEQFFGPGTRLTVL.